Below, 28 T cell receptor beta chains from the same sample are listed, as sequenced in a study of shared clonotypes between healthy human individuals. Sequencing was performed with immunoSEQ multiplex PCR; in TCRdb, only in-frame clones are kept and a portion is missing. The sample consists of 2 million or so clones, just under 95% of them appearing once. Naive CD8 cells were CD45RO-negative, positively selected for CCR7, excluding terminally differentiated effector memory CD45RA+ cells. The specimen sequenced was naive CD8+ T cells sorted from blood. Receptor source: a young man in good health.

The chain carries TRBV6-5 and TRBJ2-1; tentative D call: TRBD2 (6 bases). This CDR3 is built from 15 residues. The germline gives CDR1 MNHEY, CDR2 SVGAGI. V was cut by 2 bases and J by 0 bases, with 8 bases left in between. The chain's CDR3 is CASSYGSGSYNEQFF. DNA of the CDR3: TGTGCCAGCAGTTACGGTAGCGGCTCCTACAATGAGCAGTTCTTC.

The rearrangement uses TRBV30 and TRBJ2-3; maybe TRBD2 (5 bases). The germline V and J ends were trimmed by 5 bases and 7 bases, with 13 bases remaining between them. Germline V CDR1 and CDR2: GTSNPN, SVGIG (reference sequence). The length of the CDR3 is 12 residues. The CDR3 nucleotides read TGTGCCTGGGGCCGCAGCGGATATACGCAGTATTTT. Translated, it gives CAWGRSGYTQYF.

Notes on this clone: Other DNA sequences in this specimen translate into the identical CDR3. This chain connects TRBV4-1 to TRBJ2-7; 10 bases are a match to TRBD2. Unmatched junction bases numbered 5, after V lost 2 bases and J lost 4 bases. Germline CDR1 and CDR2: MGHRA and YSYEKL. The CDR3 length is 15 residues. CDR3 protein: CASSQTGLAEYEQYF. The DNA for the CDR3 is TGCGCCAGCAGCCAAACCGGACTAGCGGAATACGAGCAGTACTTC.

The rearrangement links TRBV27 to TRBJ2-7; TRBD2 aligns across 9 bases. Losses at the gene ends were 5 bases for V and 2 bases for J; bases not matched to a gene: 7. The germline gives CDR1 MNHEY, CDR2 SMNVEV (reference sequence). The CDR3 has 15 amino acids. This chain's CDR3 is CASSGGPSGTYEQYF. The CDR3 nucleotides read TGTGCCAGCAGTGGAGGGCCTAGCGGGACCTACGAGCAGTACTTC.

The sample holds a few counts of this clone. The chain is built from TRBV11-2 and TRBJ1-2; 8 bases are a match to TRBD1. CDR3 length: 11 residues. Losses at the gene ends were 3 bases for V and 13 bases for J; bases not matched to a gene: 4. Germline CDR1 and CDR2: SGHAT and FQNNGV. CDR3 in DNA: TGTGCCAGCAGCTTTGACGACAGGGGCACCTTC. Amino acids: CASSFDDRGTF.

This clone was detected only a few times. This chain joins TRBV4-2 and TRBJ1-6; 9 bases line up with TRBD1. V lost 6 bases, J lost 8 bases, and 11 bases stayed unmatched. Germline CDR1 reads LGHNA; CDR2 reads YNFKEQ. This CDR3 region has 16 residues. The CDR3 sequence is CASSQALGQGDSPLHF. DNA of the CDR3: TGTGCCAGCAGTCAGGCCCTGGGACAGGGAGATTCACCCCTCCACTTT.

The V call is TRBV5-1, the J call TRBJ2-7; D remains ambiguous. The V gene lost 4 bases and the J gene lost 3 bases, with 17 bases spanning the gap. The CDR3 runs 15 residues. Germline assignment: CDR1 SGHRS and CDR2 YFSETQ. The CDR3 sequence is CASSRFAEGYYEQYF. The CDR3 coding sequence is TGCGCCAGCAGCCGCTTCGCGGAAGGATACTACGAGCAGTACTTC.

The V gene is TRBV4-3, the J gene TRBJ1-2; 10 bases align to TRBD1. V lost 2 bases and J lost 4; bases outside the gene matches: 10. The CDR3 loop spans 17 amino acids. Germline V gives CDR1 LGHNA, CDR2 YSLEER. CDR3 sequence (DNA): TGCGCCAGCAGCCAAACCCGACAGGGGGCGGTAGTCTATGGCTACACCTTC. Its translation is CASSQTRQGAVVYGYTF.

As to this clone: In the same sample, other DNA sequences code for this CDR3. The chain recombines TRBV19 with TRBJ2-7; D possibly corresponds to TRBD1 (5 bases). Germline CDR1 reads LNHDA; CDR2 reads SQIVND (reference sequence). Between the trimmed V and J ends, which lost 5 bases and 2 bases, there was a span of 10 bases. The CDR3 extends over 13 amino acids. The CDR3 region has the DNA TGTGCCAGTAGTCCAGGACAACCCTACGAGCAGTACTTC. Translating it yields CASSPGQPYEQYF.

The gene calls are TRBV7-6 and TRBJ1-1, with 8 positions matching TRBD1. This CDR3 has 13 amino acids. J gave up 11 bases and V 1 base, and 6 bases lay outside the gene matches. In germline, CDR1 is SGHVS, CDR2 FNYEAQ. CDR3 nucleotide sequence: TGTGCCAGCAGCTTAGGGTGGACAGGGAGGGCTTTCTTT. This gives the protein CASSLGWTGRAFF. The complete variable domain, with remaining parts taken from reference TRBV7-6 and TRBJ1-1, reads GAGVSQSPRYKVTKRGQDVALRCDPISGHVSLYWYRQALGQGPEFLTYFNYEAQQDKSGLPNDRFSAERPEGSISTLTIQRTEQRDSAMYRCASSLGWTGRAFFGQGTRLTVV.

V usage is TRBV6-5 and J usage is TRBJ2-3, with 8 nucleotides matching TRBD1. With 0 bases clipped from V and 5 bases from J, the junction kept 4 bases outside the gene matches. This CDR3 is 15 amino acids long. The germline V gene encodes CDR1 MNHEY and CDR2 SVGAGI. The CDR3 coding sequence is TGTGCCAGCAGTTACTCACAGGGGGTCGTAGATACGCAGTATTTT. It yields the protein CASSYSQGVVDTQYF.

The chain joins TRBV7-6 to TRBJ2-1; tentative D call: TRBD1 (7 bases). The V gene's germline CDR1 is SGHVS and CDR2 FNYEAQ. The CDR3 is 15 amino acids. The V end lost 5 bases, the J end lost 9 bases, and 20 bases lay between the germline ends. The CDR3 nucleotides are TGTGCCAGCAGCCCACCCGGAGGGGGCAGCGGTGAGCAGTTCTTC. Encoded protein: CASSPPGGGSGEQFF.

The chain combines TRBV27 with TRBJ2-7, with a weak D call TRBD2 (5 bases). The CDR3 loop spans 13 amino acids. Germline-derived CDR1 and CDR2 are MNHEY and SMNVEV (reference sequence). The V gene lost 3 bases and the J gene lost 6 bases, with 12 bases spanning the gap. The CDR3 here is CASSFTGGLEQYF. The DNA of the CDR3 is TGTGCCAGCAGTTTTACCGGCGGGCTCGAGCAGTACTTC.

The gene calls are TRBV7-9 and TRBJ1-6; no clear D. Germline CDR1 and CDR2: SEHNR and FQNEAQ (reference sequence). The CDR3 has 12 residues. V was trimmed by 6 bases and J by 12 bases, leaving 12 bases between them. The CDR3 DNA reads as TGTGCCAGCAGACTGGACTGGGGACCCCTCCACTTT. Protein sequence: CASRLDWGPLHF.

J is TRBJ1-1 and V is TRBV11-2; D remains unclear. Germline V gene sequence: CDR1 SGHAT, CDR2 FQNNGV. V dropped 3 bases and J dropped 2 bases, with 10 bases sitting between them. This CDR3 region has 14 residues. In DNA, the CDR3 is TGTGCCAGCAGCTTCCCCGGACGAAACACTGAAGCTTTCTTT. It codes for CASSFPGRNTEAFF.

CDR3 residues: CASSLPPGGEETQYF. The CDR3 DNA reads as TGTGCCAGCAGCTTACCACCCGGGGGGGAAGAGACCCAGTACTTC. The chain links TRBV7-9 to TRBJ2-5, with 8 nucleotides matching TRBD2. The CDR3 consists of 15 residues. V was clipped by 2 bases and J by 3 bases; unmatched bases: 5. In germline, CDR1 is SEHNR, CDR2 FQNEAQ (reference sequence).

This clone occurred once. The rearrangement uses TRBV4-1 and TRBJ2-3; no firm D call. Deletions cut 0 bases from V and 4 bases from J, with 14 bases between. This CDR3 is built from 16 residues. Germline CDR1 is MGHRA and CDR2 is YSYEKL. CDR3 nucleotides: TGCGCCAGCAGCCAAGATCGTATGCCTAGAGCAGATACGCAGTATTTT. Its protein product is CASSQDRMPRADTQYF.

This clone occurred once. This chain links TRBV5-1 with TRBJ1-1; the D gene is possibly TRBD1 (5 bases). Trimming took 1 base from V and 1 from J, leaving 11 bases between them. This CDR3 has 15 amino acids. Per germline, CDR1 SGHRS and CDR2 YFSETQ. CDR3 bases: TGCGCCAGCAGCTTGACGGGGGGTCAGAACACTGAAGCTTTCTTT. Residues: CASSLTGGQNTEAFF. The full variable domain, rest sourced from reference TRBV5-1 and TRBJ1-1, is KAGVTQTPRYLIKTRGQQVTLSCSPISGHRSVSWYQQTPGQGLQFLFEYFSETQRNKGNFPGRFSGRQFSNSRSEMNVSTLELGDSALYLCASSLTGGQNTEAFFGQGTRLTVV.

This rearrangement joins TRBV29-1 to TRBJ2-4; D is unclear. This CDR3 contains 17 residues. Deletions cut 3 bases from V and 0 bases from J, with 18 bases between. CDR1 is SQVTM and CDR2 is ANQGSEA in the germline V gene. The chain's CDR3 is CSVDEPAQIVAKNIQYF. As DNA, the CDR3 is TGCAGCGTTGATGAGCCAGCACAGATAGTAGCCAAAAACATTCAGTACTTC.

V is TRBV4-3 and J is TRBJ2-1, with 15 nucleotides matching TRBD2. The CDR3 sequence is 18 residues long. The V gene's germline CDR1 is LGHNA and CDR2 YSLEER. V shed 0 bases and J 4 bases; nucleotides not matched to a gene: 4. For the CDR3, the DNA is TGCGCCAGCAGCCAAGATGGACTAGCGGGAGGGCCTTACAATGAGCAGTTCTTC. Translating gives CASSQDGLAGGPYNEQFF.

This chain uses TRBV9 with TRBJ2-7; 12 nucleotides line up with TRBD2. V lost 4 bases, J lost 3 bases, and 5 bases stayed unmatched. The CDR3 length is 15 residues. Germline CDR1 and CDR2: SGDLS and YYNGEE. This CDR3 is CASSITSGGNYEQYF. Here the CDR3 DNA reads TGTGCCAGCAGCATCACTAGCGGGGGGAACTACGAGCAGTACTTC.

As for this clone: The same CDR3 is also encoded by other DNA sequences in this sample. The chain carries TRBV7-9 and TRBJ2-7; no reliable D call. CDR3 length: 13 residues. Germline values: CDR1 SEHNR, CDR2 FQNEAQ (reference sequence). The ends were cut back, 1 base at V and 5 bases at J, with 9 bases in the middle. The CDR3 coding sequence is TGTGCCAGCAGCTTAGGATCAGGAAACGAGCAGTACTTC. Amino acids: CASSLGSGNEQYF.

In the case of this clone: Other DNA sequences of this sample code for an identical CDR3. V gene TRBV11-2 combines with J gene TRBJ2-5; D not certain. CDR1 and CDR2 from the germline V gene are SGHAT and FQNNGV. The length of the CDR3 is 12 residues. V was trimmed by 3 bases and J by 3 bases, leaving 5 bases between them. This CDR3 is CASSFAEETQYF. In DNA, the CDR3 is TGTGCCAGCAGCTTTGCAGAAGAGACCCAGTACTTC.

The gene calls are TRBV29-1 and TRBJ1-5; 9 bases align to TRBD1. Trimming took 4 bases from V and 2 from J; bases not matched to a gene: 3. CDR3 length: 14 residues. Germline assignment: CDR1 SQVTM and CDR2 ANQGSEA. In DNA form, the CDR3 reads TGCAGCGTTGGGGGGACAGGGCGCAATCAGCCCCAGCATTTT. Its protein is CSVGGTGRNQPQHF. Full variable domain (remainder filled in from reference TRBV29-1 and TRBJ1-5): SAVISQKPSRDICQRGTSLTIQCQVDSQVTMMFWYRQQPGQSLTLIATANQGSEATYESGFVIDKFPISRPNLTFSTLTVSNMSPEDSSIYLCSVGGTGRNQPQHFGDGTRLSIL.

The J gene is TRBJ2-5, the V gene TRBV18, with D maybe TRBD1 (5 bases). V shed 3 bases and J shed 4 bases, with 9 bases lying between them. The CDR3 runs to 13 residues. CDR1 and CDR2 (germline): KGHSH, LQKENI. Written as DNA, the CDR3 is TGTGCCAGCTCACCGGGGCACCGAGAGACCCAGTACTTC. It encodes CASSPGHRETQYF. The full variable domain, with the rest looked up from reference TRBV18 and TRBJ2-5, is NAGVMQNPRHLVRRRGQEARLRCSPMKGHSHVYWYRQLPEEGLKFMVYLQKENIIDESGMPKERFSAEFPKEGPSILRIQQVVRGDSAAYFCASSPGHRETQYFGPGTRLLVL.

The rearrangement joins TRBV4-1 to TRBJ1-1, with D possibly being TRBD1 (5 bases). With 0 bases removed from V and 1 base from J, the gap between germline ends came to 12 bases. The length of the CDR3 is 16 residues. Germline CDR1 MGHRA, CDR2 YSYEKL. The CDR3 sequence is CASSQDRSGQNTEAFF. CDR3 coding DNA: TGCGCCAGCAGCCAAGATCGATCAGGGCAGAACACTGAAGCTTTCTTT.

This clone is a singleton in its sample. V and J are TRBV11-2 and TRBJ1-3; tentative D call: TRBD1 (6 bases). Germline CDR1 SGHAT, CDR2 FQNNGV. Between the trimmed V and J ends, which lost 0 bases and 0 bases, there was a span of 12 bases. The CDR3 runs 17 residues. CDR3 DNA sequence: TGTGCCAGCAGCTTAGAACAGGGACAAGGCTCTGGAAACACCATATATTTT. Translated: CASSLEQGQGSGNTIYF.

The gene calls are TRBV5-1 and TRBJ1-2; D unclear. This CDR3 spans 14 amino acids. Between the trimmed V and J ends, which lost 9 bases and 4 bases, there was a span of 19 bases. Germline assignment: CDR1 SGHRS and CDR2 YFSETQ. The CDR3 coding sequence is TGCGCCACCCCCGGGGTGTCGGGGTTCTATGGCTACACCTTC. Translating gives CATPGVSGFYGYTF.